One sample yielded the 19 T cell receptor beta chains listed below, sequenced in a study of T cell responses to AZD1222 COVID-19 vaccine. The protocol was immunoSEQ multiplex PCR, while the TCRdb copy is restricted to in-frame clones and leaves out a portion. The sample carries 50,000 to 65,000 clones, 75% to 90% recorded once. Sequencing used peripheral blood, obtained 28 days after the second AZD1222 dose. All receptors come from an adult who received the AZD1222 COVID-19 vaccine.

The V call is TRBV5-1, the J call TRBJ2-7; D is unresolved. Trimming stripped 0 bases from V and 4 bases from J, with 14 bases between. Germline V lookup: CDR1 SGHRS, CDR2 YFSETQ. The CDR3 extends over 15 amino acids. CDR3 bases: TGCGCCAGCAGCTTGGCCGAGACGACTGTATACGAGCAGTACTTC. Encoded protein: CASSLAETTVYEQYF.

In the case of this clone: A read error may account for a junction end that differs from germline. The V and J genes are TRBV10-3 and TRBJ2-7; 10 positions agree with TRBD1. CDR1 is ENHRY, CDR2 SYGVKD, per germline. The CDR3 is 13 residues long. The CDR3 protein is CAISESNRDRGHF. The DNA for the CDR3 is TGTGCCATCAGTGAGTCGAACCGGGACAGGGGACACTTC.

The chain employs TRBV28 and TRBJ2-1; 7 positions match TRBD2. The germline gives CDR1 MDHEN, CDR2 SYDVKM. This CDR3 contains 15 residues. V trimming: 10 bases; J trimming: 12 bases; junction bases outside the gene matches: 21. CDR3 loop: CATSKAGEGTMRQFF. The DNA for the CDR3 is TGTGCCACCTCTAAGGCCGGGGAGGGCACAATGAGGCAGTTCTTC.

The V call is TRBV5-1, the J call TRBJ1-2; no clear D gene. V was clipped by 0 bases and J by 0 bases, with 6 bases between them. Germline CDR1 is SGHRS and CDR2 is YFSETQ. The CDR3 totals 14 residues. CDR3 bases: TGCGCCAGCAGCTTGGACGCTCCTAACTATGGCTACACCTTC. Translated, it gives CASSLDAPNYGYTF.

This sequence joins TRBV5-5 and TRBJ1-3; TRBD1 matches at 7 bases. The J segment lost 4 bases and the V segment lost 3 bases, leaving 7 bases of the junction unmatched. Germline V lookup: CDR1 SGHKS, CDR2 YYEKEE (reference sequence). The CDR3 extends over 15 amino acids. The CDR3 DNA is TGTGCCAGCAGCTGGGGACAGATAGGGGGAAACACCATATATTTT. This encodes CASSWGQIGGNTIYF.

This chain joins TRBV7-9 and TRBJ1-1, with D perhaps TRBD1 (5 bases). This CDR3 is built from 12 residues. Trimming shortened V by 1 base and J by 6 bases, and 6 bases separated the two germline ends. Per the germline V gene, CDR1 is SEHNR and CDR2 is FQNEAQ (reference sequence). CDR3 DNA: TGTGCCAGCAGCTTAGGGGACCCTGAAGCTTTCTTT. It codes for CASSLGDPEAFF.

This chain links TRBV18 with TRBJ1-4; weak D call: TRBD1 (5 bases). CDR3 size: 15 residues. Germline V CDR1 and CDR2: KGHSH, LQKENI. V lost 3 bases to trimming and J lost 6 bases, with 14 bases between them. Written as DNA, the CDR3 is TGTGCCAGCTCACCTAGGGGCGGCGGTGATGAAAAACTGTTTTTT. Protein product: CASSPRGGGDEKLFF.

V gene TRBV2 combines with J gene TRBJ2-3; either TRBD1 or TRBD2 may fit D (6 bases each). The ends were cut back, 4 bases at V and 6 bases at J, with 17 bases in the middle. This CDR3 spans 15 amino acids. Germline CDR1 SNHLY, CDR2 FYNNEI. The DNA for the CDR3 is TGTGCCAGCAGTGCATACGGGGGCGTCTGGGATACGCAGTATTTT. Its translation is CASSAYGGVWDTQYF.

The chain joins TRBV5-1 to TRBJ1-2; D call uncertain. CDR1 SGHRS and CDR2 YFSETQ come from the germline V gene. Deletions cut 5 bases from V and 0 bases from J, with 14 bases between. This CDR3 contains 15 residues. This CDR3 is CASSLDYGANYGYTF. The CDR3 DNA follows: TGCGCCAGCAGTCTGGACTACGGGGCTAACTATGGCTACACCTTC.

Only a few counts were recorded for this clone. J is TRBJ1-2 and V is TRBV10-3; no definite D call. V was cut by 2 bases and J by 7 bases, with 8 bases left in between. Germline CDR1 reads ENHRY; CDR2 reads SYGVKD. This CDR3 has 12 residues. The CDR3 DNA is TGTGCCATCAGTGAGCAGAACGGTGGCTACACCTTC. Translated: CAISEQNGGYTF.

This chain connects TRBV28 to TRBJ2-7; 7 bases are a match to TRBD2. V gave up 2 bases and J gave up 0 bases; unmatched junction bases: 4. CDR3 length equals 15 residues. Germline lookup yields CDR1 MDHEN and CDR2 SYDVKM. The CDR3 coding sequence is TGTGCCAGCAGTTTAAGCGGGGTATTCTCCTACGAGCAGTACTTC. This sequence encodes CASSLSGVFSYEQYF.

The V call is TRBV28, the J call TRBJ1-5, with 9 bases identical to TRBD1. Trimming cost V 8 bases and J 5 bases; bases outside gene matches: 4. The germline CDR1 and CDR2 sequences are MDHEN and SYDVKM. There are 13 residues in the CDR3. CDR3 protein: CASSGTGHQPQHF. In nucleotides, the CDR3 is TGTGCCAGCTCCGGGACAGGGCATCAGCCCCAGCATTTT.

V gene TRBV6-6 combines with J gene TRBJ2-2; no firm D call. The V end was cut by 5 bases, the J end by 0 bases, with 16 bases between. CDR1 is MNHNY and CDR2 is SVGAGI in the germline V gene (reference sequence). The CDR3 has 17 amino acids. The CDR3 protein is CASSPLVLSPNTGELFF. DNA of the CDR3: TGTGCCAGCAGTCCCCTGGTTCTATCACCGAACACCGGGGAGCTGTTTTTT.

The chain couples TRBV5-4 to TRBJ1-1; D may be TRBD1 (6 bases). The CDR3 extends over 15 amino acids. CDR1 SGHNT and CDR2 YYREEE come from the germline V gene (reference sequence). Trimming took off 4 bases at V and 2 bases at J, with 15 bases between the two ends. In nucleotides, the CDR3 is TGTGCCAGCAGCCCCAAGAGGGGGGGAAACACTGAAGCTTTCTTT. Translating gives CASSPKRGGNTEAFF.

The rearrangement links TRBV5-8 to TRBJ2-6; the D is unclear. From germline, CDR1 is SGHTS and CDR2 YDEGEE. The CDR3 has 19 residues. Trimming removed 1 base from V and 0 bases from J, with 17 bases in between. CDR3 bases: TGTGCCAGCAGCTTGAGTATCCAAATGCTTTACTCTGGGGCCAACGTCCTGACTTTC. It encodes CASSLSIQMLYSGANVLTF.

The chain couples TRBV19 to TRBJ1-2; D gene unclear. Germline CDR1 and CDR2: LNHDA and SQIVND (reference sequence). The CDR3 has 16 residues. Trimming removed 0 bases from V and 4 bases from J, with 15 bases in between. CDR3 sequence: CASSIDLVAAVYGYTF. CDR3 nucleotides: TGTGCCAGTAGTATAGATTTAGTCGCGGCAGTCTATGGCTACACCTTC.

This clone was detected only a few times. Here the CDR3 DNA reads TGTGCCAGTAGTATAATTGGCAGGGGACAGGAAAAACTGTTTTTT. Its protein is CASSIIGRGQEKLFF. The chain recombines TRBV19 with TRBJ1-4; 7 positions agree with TRBD1. The CDR3 length is 15 residues. With 2 bases clipped from V and 8 bases from J, the junction kept 8 bases outside the gene matches. CDR1 and CDR2 from the germline V gene are LNHDA and SQIVND (reference sequence). Full variable domain (outside the CDR3, taken from reference TRBV19 and TRBJ1-4): DGGITQSPKYLFRKEGQNVTLSCEQNLNHDAMYWYRQDPGQGLRLIYYSQIVNDFQKGDIAEGYSVSREKKESFPLTVTSAQKNPTAFYLCASSIIGRGQEKLFFGSGTQLSVL.

The J gene is TRBJ2-1, the V gene TRBV5-1; 8 nucleotides align to TRBD2. This CDR3 has 13 amino acids. Germline V CDR1 and CDR2: SGHRS, YFSETQ. V shed 9 bases, J shed 6 bases, and the junction held 8 bases outside the gene matches. Here the CDR3 DNA reads TGCGCCACCACCTGGGCGGGGGGCAATGAGCAGTTCTTC. Amino acids: CATTWAGGNEQFF.

The J gene is TRBJ1-2, the V gene TRBV6-5; D is unclear. The V end lost 9 bases, the J end lost 1 base, and 9 bases lay between the germline ends. Germline V gene data show CDR1 as MNHEY and CDR2 as SVGAGI. The CDR3 has 12 residues. The CDR3 loop reads CASRLINYGYTF. CDR3 nucleotides: TGTGCCAGTAGACTGATTAACTATGGCTACACCTTC.